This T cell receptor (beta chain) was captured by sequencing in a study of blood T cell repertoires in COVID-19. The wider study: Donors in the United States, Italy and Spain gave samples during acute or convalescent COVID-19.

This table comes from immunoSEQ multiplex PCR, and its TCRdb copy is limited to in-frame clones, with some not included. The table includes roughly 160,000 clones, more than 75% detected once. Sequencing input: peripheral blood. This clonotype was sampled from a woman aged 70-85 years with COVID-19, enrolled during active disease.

As DNA, the CDR3 is TGTGCCATCAGTGAGAGTAGCGGGGGGGCAGAAATAAATGAGCAGTTCTTC. Protein: CAISESSGGAEINEQFF. The V and J genes are TRBV10-3 and TRBJ2-1; TRBD2 agrees at 11 bases. The CDR3 length is 17 residues. The germline V gene encodes CDR1 ENHRY and CDR2 SYGVKD. The junction had 10 bases not matched to a gene; V was cut back by 2 bases and J by 7 bases.